This T cell receptor (beta chain) was observed in a study of T cell repertoires in cytomegalovirus infection. Study-level background: A matching HLA type, together with CMV infection, was signaled by public TCR beta signatures.

Comments on this clonotype: No antigen is known for it.

The germline CDR1 and CDR2 sequences are DFQATT and SNEGSKA (reference sequence). The CDR3 has 13 amino acids. The V gene lost 3 bases and the J gene lost 5 bases, with 13 bases spanning the gap. TCRdb called the reads again in MiXCR, with one record for every CDR3 protein. The sample includes tens of thousands of distinct CDR3 sequences, around 33% of them seen just once. V gene TRBV20-1 combines with J gene TRBJ2-5; possibly TRBD2 for D (5 bases). The receptor was isolated from a human donor in good health (CMV status not recorded). Some clones in this sample may be carry-over from other donors' samples. Sequencing was performed on PBMCs, sequenced either directly or after in vitro stimulation (not recorded which). CDR3 sequence (DNA): TGCAGTGCTAGCTCCCCTGGCGGGGAGACCCAGTACTTC. Amino acid sequence: CSASSPGGETQYF.